This is a list of T cell receptor beta chains from one sample in a study of post-analysis software for immune sequencing data. TCRdb redid the calling of the PCR reads with MiXCR, one entry per CDR3 protein. The sample has about 430,000 distinct CDR3 sequences, more than 30% seen once. The sample comprised blood. Receptor source: a girl aged 2 to 10 with multiple sclerosis. The conserved cysteine and the conserved F or W are not part of the CDR3 here. The D gene is left open where the match is weak. The size of a clone is reported for some rows only, either as once, few or many, or as a class for expanded clones.

TRBJ2-2,TRBV29-1,.,.,SVELGRGMSSTGELF
TRBJ2-1,TRBV20-1,.,few,SAHPNNEQF
TRBJ2-7,TRBV5-6,TRBD2,.,ASSFLSGGLSYEQY
TRBJ1-4,TRBV6-5,TRBD1,.,ASSRTGERNEKLF
TRBJ1-2,TRBV20-1,.,.,SLGTDNYGYT
TRBJ2-1,TRBV5-5,TRBD2,.,ASSLGVLAGVDEQF
TRBJ1-2,TRBV4-1,.,.,ASSQALGGYYGYT
TRBJ2-1,TRBV5-4,.,.,ASSLWGGLKNEQF
TRBJ2-3,TRBV9,TRBD2,.,ASSVDGTSEPSPTDTQY
TRBJ1-2,TRBV28,TRBD1,few,ASSQRQGPGT
TRBJ2-1,TRBV14,.,many,ASSQDWGVSYNEQF
.,TRBV5-1,TRBD1,.,ASGIGQGYQETQY
TRBJ1-5,TRBV4-3,.,few,ASSQGGPYSNQPQH
TRBJ2-3,TRBV21-1,.,.,ASSKVAADTQY
TRBJ1-6,TRBV27,.,.,ARVVNSPPH
TRBJ1-4,TRBV5-1,.,.,ASSTGSNEKLF
TRBJ2-5,TRBV4-1,.,.,AATRSDSFQEAQY
TRBJ2-1,TRBV29-1,TRBD2,few,SVETSGRDEQF
.,TRBV18,.,.,ASSRSREETQY
TRBJ2-2,TRBV12-3/TRBV12-4,TRBD1,.,ASSWGQGRQGGELF
TRBJ2-6,TRBV5-1,TRBD1,.,ASNFGTGGAGANVLT
TRBJ2-3,TRBV27,.,few,ASTSLNTDTQY
TRBJ2-6,TRBV7-2,.,.,ASSLALGRGYSGANVLT
TRBJ1-2,TRBV13,TRBD1,.,ASDRDYYNYGYT
TRBJ1-5,TRBV28,.,.,ASSLQNSNQPQH
TRBJ2-7,TRBV7-3,.,few,AKPFEATREQY
TRBJ2-3,TRBV5-1,TRBD1,few,ASSLGGQGRADTQY
TRBJ1-2,TRBV18,.,few,ASSPPSGAGDYT